The 5 T cell receptor beta chains below all came from one sample that was sequenced in a study of regulatory T cells in long-lasting Graves disease. Regarding time point: newly diagnosed GD, antithyroid drugs for less than 3 months. Generation of the TCR library employed RNA extracted from PBMCs. iRepertoire HTBI primers and Arm-PCR of CDR3 regions built TCR beta libraries. TCRdb re-derived calls from the multiplex PCR reads in MiXCR, one entry per CDR3 protein. In the table there are roughly 500,000 distinct CDR3 sequences, 14% of which are singletons. This sample also appeared in a second study, on T cells in Graves' hyperthyroidism and ophthalmopathy.

Source: peripheral blood mononuclear cells (PBMCs), taken at new diagnosis, from a patient treated with antithyroid drugs. The receptors were sampled from a woman aged 45 to 65 with Graves disease.

This clonotype was observed a handful of times. Since a much larger clone is just one base distant, this may be a read error. The rearrangement links TRBV25-1 to TRBJ2-3, with D unresolved. Trimming pared 9 bases from V and 3 bases from J, leaving 4 bases between. CDR3 size: 10 residues. Germline CDR1 and CDR2: MGHDK and SYGVNS. For the CDR3, the DNA is TGTGCCAGGGGGACAGATACGCAGTATTTT. Translation: CARGTDTQYF.

The genes are TRBV5-1 and TRBJ2-5; D perhaps matches TRBD1 (6 bases). Germline lookup yields CDR1 SGHRS and CDR2 YFSETQ. V dropped 6 bases and J dropped 5 bases, with 17 bases sitting between them. The CDR3 extends over 14 amino acids. The CDR3 DNA sequence: TGCGCCAGCACCCAAGGGACCCAGGGGGAGACCCAGTACTTC. Residues: CASTQGTQGETQYF.

This clonotype was seen a few times. Since the CDR3 does not end with the conserved phenylalanine or tryptophan, this likely comes from a read error. It is unclear where the CDR3 begins or ends on the DNA, so no DNA is shown, and the CDR3 is as TCRdb lists it. The chain combines TRBV5-6 with TRBJ1-1. The CDR3 region is 11 residues in length, termini included. Germline CDR1 reads SGHDT; CDR2 reads YYEEEE. The CDR3 protein is CASSYGAEALL.

The genes are TRBV12-3 or TRBV12-4 and TRBJ2-1; the match to TRBD2 covers 7 bases. The CDR3 has 16 amino acids. The J segment lost 9 bases and the V segment lost 5 bases, leaving 16 bases of the junction unmatched. The CDR3 spells CASSQMGLAVRGEQFF. As DNA, the CDR3 is TGTGCCAGCAGTCAAATGGGTCTAGCGGTAAGAGGTGAGCAGTTCTTC.

This clonotype was seen more than once but under ten times. J is TRBJ2-3 and V is TRBV20-1, with 10 bases that match TRBD2. Trimming removed 2 bases from V and 5 bases from J; junction bases left unmatched: 7. The germline CDR1 and CDR2 sequences are DFQATT and SNEGSKA (reference sequence). CDR3 length: 15 residues. The DNA for the CDR3 is TGCAGTGCTAGACCCAGCGGGAGGGAGGTAGATACGCAGTATTTT. Translation gives CSARPSGREVDTQYF.